Listed here are 15 T cell receptor beta chains from one sample, sequenced in a study of type 1 regulatory T cells. Study findings and constraints: Compared with non-Tr1 cells, Tr1 cells showed a narrower TCR repertoire.

In TCRdb, the reads were re-called with MiXCR into one record per CDR3 protein. There are 70,000 or so distinct CDR3 sequences in the sample; about a fifth occur only once, and 8.3% lies in the top ten. The antigens of these receptors remain unknown. Sequences were obtained from cultured type 1 regulatory T (Tr1) cells, either the whole culture or a sorted fraction (not recorded which). These receptors came from a human donor in good health.

This clonotype is judged large. J is TRBJ2-2 and V is TRBV7-2, with D uncertain. CDR1 and CDR2 (germline): SGHTA, FQGNSA. Trimming took 5 bases from V and 2 from J, leaving 3 bases between them. This CDR3 spans 12 amino acids. This CDR3 reads CASSRNTGELFF. The DNA of the CDR3 is TGTGCCAGCAGCCGAAACACCGGGGAGCTGTTTTTT.

The chain employs TRBV6-2 or TRBV6-3 and TRBJ1-1; no clear D gene. V lost 4 bases and J 1 base, leaving 4 bases between the germline ends. This CDR3 is 12 amino acids long. CDR1 MNHEY and CDR2 SVGEGT come from the germline V gene. The CDR3 is CASSSGNTEAFF. The DNA for the CDR3 is TGTGCCAGCAGTTCCGGGAACACTGAAGCTTTCTTT.

The V gene is TRBV5-1, the J gene TRBJ2-5; no clear D gene. CDR3 length equals 11 residues. The germline V gene encodes CDR1 SGHRS and CDR2 YFSETQ. The germline V and J ends were trimmed by 4 bases and 5 bases, with 6 bases remaining between them. CDR3 in amino acids: CASSVKETQYF. The DNA of the CDR3 is TGCGCCAGCAGCGTTAAGGAGACCCAGTACTTC.

This clonotype was observed a single time. A read error may account for a junction end that differs from germline. This chain uses TRBV28 with TRBJ1-6; D not resolved. The V gene's germline CDR1 is MDHEN and CDR2 SYDVKM. The CDR3 totals 13 residues. The CDR3 nucleotides are TGTGCCAGCAGCCCACCCCACCATTCACCCCTCGACTTT. It specifies CASSPPHHSPLDF.

V usage is TRBV4-2 and J usage is TRBJ2-3; D remains ambiguous. V shed 4 bases and J shed 0 bases, with 14 bases lying between them. The CDR3 has 16 residues. Germline V gene sequence: CDR1 LGHNA, CDR2 YNFKEQ. The CDR3 sequence is CASSPNLAVSTDTQYF. CDR3 bases: TGTGCCAGCAGCCCAAACTTGGCGGTGAGCACAGATACGCAGTATTTT.

This clonotype came up many times. The V call is TRBV12-3 or TRBV12-4, the J call TRBJ2-6; D remains ambiguous. This CDR3 contains 14 residues. V shed 4 bases and J shed 2 bases, with 6 bases lying between them. The CDR3 DNA reads as TGTGCCAGCAGTTCCAGCCCTGGGGCCAACGTCCTGACTTTC. It codes for CASSSSPGANVLTF.

The V call is TRBV7-2, the J call TRBJ1-3; D is possibly TRBD1 (6 bases). Per the germline V gene, CDR1 is SGHTA and CDR2 is FQGNSA. Trimming removed 5 bases at V and 4 bases at J, with 18 bases between. This CDR3 is built from 16 residues. This chain's CDR3 is CASSPRGDGGGNTIYF. CDR3 coding DNA: TGTGCCAGCAGCCCAAGGGGGGACGGCGGCGGAAACACCATATATTTT.

This chain links TRBV2 with TRBJ1-4, with D unresolved. V was shortened by 4 bases and J by 7 bases, with 13 bases between the two germline ends. Looked up from germline, CDR1 is SNHLY and CDR2 is FYNNEI. CDR3 length equals 14 residues. The DNA for the CDR3 is TGTGCCAGCAGTGGCAACACAGCGTCTGAAAAACTGTTTTTT. It specifies CASSGNTASEKLFF.

This clonotype has only a few counts. The V call is TRBV7-2, the J call TRBJ1-1; D might be TRBD1 (5 bases). Germline V gene lookup returns CDR1 SGHTA and CDR2 FQGNSA. V was trimmed by 6 bases and J by 1 base, leaving 9 bases between them. The CDR3 covers 13 residues. CDR3 sequence: CASRSQGNTEAFF. The CDR3 bases are TGTGCCAGCAGGAGTCAGGGGAACACTGAAGCTTTCTTT.

This clonotype was counted many times. This chain joins TRBV12-3 or TRBV12-4 and TRBJ2-2; 7 bases match TRBD2. Losses at the gene ends were 6 bases for V and 3 bases for J; bases not matched to a gene: 7. The CDR3 is made up of 15 amino acids. This chain's CDR3 is CASRQVAGHTGELFF. In nucleotides, the CDR3 is TGTGCCAGCAGGCAGGTAGCGGGTCACACCGGGGAGCTGTTTTTT.

This clonotype was seen more than once but under ten times. The chain has TRBV5-1 and TRBJ2-3; the match to TRBD1 covers 12 bases. Trimming at V came to 3 bases and at J to 2 bases, leaving 7 bases not matched to a gene. Germline assignment: CDR1 SGHRS and CDR2 YFSETQ. The CDR3 has 17 residues. The DNA of the CDR3 is TGCGCCAGCAGCTGGAAGGGACAGGGGGCTTCCACAGATACGCAGTATTTT. Protein sequence: CASSWKGQGASTDTQYF.

V usage is TRBV30 and J usage is TRBJ1-5; D not resolved. V was cut by 4 bases and J by 4 bases, with 11 bases left in between. CDR1 is GTSNPN and CDR2 is SVGIG in the germline V gene (reference sequence). The CDR3 is made up of 13 amino acids. The DNA for the CDR3 is TGTGCCTGGACCGAGGGATTGAATCAGCCCCAGCATTTT. Its protein is CAWTEGLNQPQHF.

The J gene is TRBJ2-1, the V gene TRBV20-1, with 11 bases aligning to TRBD2. Trimming at V came to 3 bases and at J to 7 bases, leaving 11 bases not matched to a gene. This CDR3 is built from 16 residues. In germline, CDR1 is DFQATT, CDR2 SNEGSKA (reference sequence). For the CDR3, the DNA is TGCAGTGCTAGTTCCCCTCCGGGACTAGCGGATAATGAGCAGTTCTTC. It is translated as CSASSPPGLADNEQFF.

This clonotype was observed a few times. The chain combines TRBV5-1 with TRBJ2-1; 9 bases align to TRBD1. Germline CDR1 is SGHRS and CDR2 is YFSETQ. The CDR3 consists of 15 residues. Germline trimming cut 0 bases from V and 3 bases from J; bases unmatched to any gene: 1. CDR3 bases: TGCGCCAGCAGCTTGGGGACAGGGGTCTACAATGAGCAGTTCTTC. Translating gives CASSLGTGVYNEQFF.

The chain couples TRBV20-1 to TRBJ1-4; D not resolved. In germline, CDR1 is DFQATT, CDR2 SNEGSKA (reference sequence). This CDR3 contains 12 residues. V was cut by 6 bases and J by 8 bases, with 13 bases left in between. CDR3 in amino acids: CSARVMQEKLFF. The CDR3 DNA reads as TGCAGTGCCCGCGTGATGCAGGAAAAACTGTTTTTT.